One sample yielded the 20 T cell receptor beta chains listed below, sequenced in a study of blood T cell repertoires in COVID-19. The protocol was immunoSEQ multiplex PCR, while the TCRdb copy is restricted to in-frame clones and leaves out a portion. The table has more than 120,000 clones, 70% to 90% seen once. Sequencing used peripheral blood. The receptors originated from a human donor with acute or convalescent COVID-19. The donor label of this sample is uncertain.

The chain employs TRBV30 and TRBJ2-7, with 8 bases that match TRBD2. V was clipped by 5 bases and J by 7 bases; unmatched bases: 10. Germline V gene data show CDR1 as GTSNPN and CDR2 as SVGIG (reference sequence). The CDR3 runs to 13 residues. The CDR3 DNA reads TGTGCCTGGGGCGGGGGGAGATTTTGGGAGCAGTACTTC. Translating gives CAWGGGRFWEQYF.

V usage is TRBV6-5 and J usage is TRBJ1-4, with 7 bases that match TRBD1. Germline V lookup: CDR1 MNHEY, CDR2 SVGAGI. The CDR3 covers 15 residues. The V and J ends lost 5 bases and 8 bases, in that order; junction bases with no gene match: 11. The DNA of the CDR3 is TGTGCCAGCAGTAATGACAGGGCCCGAGGGGAAAAACTGTTTTTT. This codes for CASSNDRARGEKLFF.

The V call is TRBV24-1, the J call TRBJ2-1, with 12 positions matching TRBD1. V was pared by 5 bases and J by 11 bases, with 12 bases of the junction left unmatched. From germline, CDR1 is KGHDR and CDR2 SFDVKD. This CDR3 contains 16 residues. CDR3 in amino acids: CATSVPLGQGAEKQFF. In DNA, the CDR3 is TGTGCCACCAGTGTTCCCCTGGGACAGGGGGCCGAAAAGCAGTTCTTC.

This clone has only one observation. CDR3 protein: CASSQPGGGRGGEQFF. The CDR3 DNA sequence: TGCGCCAGCAGCCAACCCGGGGGAGGGCGAGGGGGTGAGCAGTTCTTC. The rearrangement joins TRBV4-1 to TRBJ2-1; D perhaps matches TRBD2 (7 bases). With 2 bases removed from V and 9 bases from J, the gap between germline ends came to 20 bases. Germline V gives CDR1 MGHRA, CDR2 YSYEKL. CDR3 length equals 16 residues.

The chain links TRBV6-5 to TRBJ2-7; TRBD2 is a possible D gene (6 bases). With 4 bases removed from V and 4 bases from J, the gap between germline ends came to 20 bases. The CDR3 is made up of 16 amino acids. Germline-derived CDR1 and CDR2 are MNHEY and SVGAGI. The DNA of the CDR3 is TGTGCCAGCAGTTCCCCTGCCGGAGGGAAAGGTTACGAGCAGTACTTC. Translated: CASSSPAGGKGYEQYF.

This clone was seen a single time. The chain uses TRBV15 and TRBJ2-5; the D gene is possibly TRBD2 (5 bases). CDR1 and CDR2 (germline): LNHNV, YYDKDF (reference sequence). This CDR3 has 15 residues. Trimming left V 3 bases short and J 0 bases short, with 11 bases between. The CDR3 protein is CATSRDRTYQETQYF. The CDR3 coding sequence is TGTGCCACCAGCAGGGACCGGACTTACCAAGAGACCCAGTACTTC.

The rearrangement uses TRBV30 and TRBJ1-3; a weak D match, TRBD1 (5 bases). This CDR3 has 14 residues. V lost 3 bases to trimming and J lost 0 bases, with 9 bases between them. In germline, CDR1 is GTSNPN, CDR2 SVGIG (reference sequence). CDR3 nucleotides: TGTGCCTGGAGGGAGGGGAGCTCTGGAAACACCATATATTTT. Its protein product is CAWREGSSGNTIYF. The whole variable domain, filled in from reference TRBV30 and TRBJ1-3, reads SQTIHQWPATLVQPVGSPLSLECTVEGTSNPNLYWYRQAAGRGLQLLFYSVGIGQISSEVPQNLSASRPQDRQFILSSKKLLLSDSGFYLCAWREGSSGNTIYFGEGSWLTVV.

The J gene is TRBJ1-2, the V gene TRBV4-3, with unresolved D. This CDR3 is 14 amino acids long. V was trimmed by 2 bases and J by 2 bases, leaving 9 bases between them. In germline, CDR1 is LGHNA, CDR2 YSLEER. The CDR3 loop is CASSQQVKNYGYTF. CDR3 in DNA: TGCGCCAGCAGCCAACAGGTAAAGAACTATGGCTACACCTTC.

The chain links TRBV29-1 to TRBJ1-1; TRBD1 is a possible D gene (5 bases). With 5 bases removed from V and 1 base from J, the gap between germline ends came to 8 bases. CDR3 size: 12 residues. The germline V gene encodes CDR1 SQVTM and CDR2 ANQGSEA. The CDR3: CSVLGGNTEAFF. The CDR3 nucleotides are TGCAGCGTTCTCGGGGGGAACACTGAAGCTTTCTTT. Full variable domain (remainder filled in from reference TRBV29-1 and TRBJ1-1): SAVISQKPSRDICQRGTSLTIQCQVDSQVTMMFWYRQQPGQSLTLIATANQGSEATYESGFVIDKFPISRPNLTFSTLTVSNMSPEDSSIYLCSVLGGNTEAFFGQGTRLTVV.

CDR3 DNA sequence: TGTGCCACCAAGGAGGGGAGCACAGATACGCAGTATTTT. Its protein is CATKEGSTDTQYF. The chain couples TRBV12-3 or TRBV12-4 to TRBJ2-3; TRBD2 is a possible D gene (6 bases). This CDR3 has 13 residues. V lost 10 bases and J lost 0, with 11 bases in between.

The table lists this clone with a count of one. The rearrangement uses TRBV18 and TRBJ1-1, with 7 bases aligning to TRBD1. This CDR3 is 14 amino acids long. With 1 base clipped from V and 5 bases from J, the junction kept 4 bases outside the gene matches. In germline, CDR1 is KGHSH, CDR2 LQKENI. The CDR3 nucleotides read TGTGCCAGCTCACCACGACAGGGCGGTACTGAAGCTTTCTTT. Translated: CASSPRQGGTEAFF.

This chain connects TRBV7-3 to TRBJ2-2; D gene uncertain. The CDR3 is 15 residues long. Germline CDR1 reads SGHTA; CDR2 reads FQGTGA. V was clipped by 5 bases and J by 3 bases, with 13 bases between them. CDR3 protein: CASSPDGQDTGELFF. The DNA for the CDR3 is TGTGCCAGCAGCCCTGATGGGCAGGACACCGGGGAGCTGTTTTTT.

This chain's CDR3 is CSAYSFEQFF. DNA of the CDR3: TGCAGTGCCTATTCTTTTGAGCAGTTCTTC. The chain recombines TRBV20-1 with TRBJ2-1, with D unresolved. The germline V and J ends were trimmed by 6 bases and 9 bases, with 9 bases remaining between them. This CDR3 comprises 10 residues. CDR1 is DFQATT, CDR2 SNEGSKA, per germline (reference sequence).

In regard to this clone: At the DNA level, this CDR3 is encoded by other sequences in the same sample as well. V usage is TRBV7-2 and J usage is TRBJ2-1, with 7 nucleotides matching TRBD1. Germline trimming cut 3 bases from V and 0 bases from J; bases unmatched to any gene: 2. CDR3 length equals 15 residues. Germline V lookup: CDR1 SGHTA, CDR2 FQGNSA. The CDR3 nucleotides read TGTGCCAGCAGCTTTGCAGGGGGCTCCTACAATGAGCAGTTCTTC. Protein sequence: CASSFAGGSYNEQFF.

The CDR3 loop is CASSYPGRGGETQYF. The CDR3 region has the DNA TGTGCCAGCAGTTACCCGGGACGAGGAGGGGAGACCCAGTACTTC. The V and J genes are TRBV7-9 and TRBJ2-5; a possible D gene is TRBD2 (6 bases). The V end was cut by 6 bases, the J end by 5 bases, with 19 bases between. The CDR3 sequence is 15 residues long. In germline, CDR1 is SEHNR, CDR2 FQNEAQ (reference sequence).

The V call is TRBV18, the J call TRBJ1-5, with 9 nucleotides matching TRBD1. Germline V gene data show CDR1 as KGHSH and CDR2 as LQKENI. The CDR3 extends over 15 amino acids. V trimming: 5 bases; J trimming: 7 bases; junction bases outside the gene matches: 9. CDR3 nucleotide sequence: TGTGCCAGCTCATCCTCGGGACAGGGAGGACAGCCCCAGCATTTT. This sequence encodes CASSSSGQGGQPQHF.

This clone was seen only a few times. V and J are TRBV18 and TRBJ2-7, with D possibly being TRBD2 (6 bases). The CDR3 runs to 14 residues. Looked up from germline, CDR1 is KGHSH and CDR2 is LQKENI. Trimming cost V 3 bases and J 3 bases, with 12 bases left between them. This CDR3 reads CASSPGGTDYEQYF. The CDR3 region has the DNA TGTGCCAGCTCACCGGGAGGTACGGACTACGAGCAGTACTTC.

The J gene is TRBJ1-3, the V gene TRBV28, with TRBD1 matching 7 bases. CDR1 and CDR2 (germline): MDHEN, SYDVKM. CDR3 length equals 13 residues. Trimming cost V 5 bases and J 10 bases; bases outside gene matches: 8. CDR3: CASSEGQESTIYF. CDR3 nucleotide sequence: TGTGCCAGCAGTGAAGGACAGGAGTCAACCATATATTTT.

The chain recombines TRBV23-1 with TRBJ2-7; D unresolved. TRBV23-1 qualifies as an ORF whose function is uncertain. The CDR3 runs 12 residues. Trimming shortened V by 5 bases and J by 3 bases, and 8 bases separated the two germline ends. This chain's CDR3 is CASSTPSYEQYF. In DNA form, the CDR3 reads TGCGCCAGCAGTACACCAAGCTACGAGCAGTACTTC.

The chain couples TRBV18 to TRBJ1-3; no firm D call. Looked up from germline, CDR1 is KGHSH and CDR2 is LQKENI. The CDR3 consists of 15 residues. With 6 bases removed from V and 0 bases from J, the gap between germline ends came to 12 bases. For the CDR3, the DNA is TGTGCCAGCTCCTCCACAGCCGACTCTGGAAACACCATATATTTT. It is translated as CASSSTADSGNTIYF.